This T cell receptor beta chain appears in the sequencing data of a study of OX40 agonist ivuxolimab in advanced cancers. The overall study: The patients' treatment was ivuxolimab, an agonistic anti-OX40 (CD134) antibody. With a range of roughly 20 to 80, age averaged 60 years, and roughly 80% were male.

Study-wide results and limits: CD4+ and CD8+ T cells in blood underwent clonal expansion by week 6 at 0.1 to 3.0 mg/kg. Normalized expansion of T-cell clones was also low for some nonresponders.

This clone appeared a few times. Antigen unknown. TCRdb keeps only in-frame clones here, not all; method: immunoSEQ multiplex PCR. The data hold about 55,000 clones, with 77% observed a single time. The CDR3 sequence is 14 residues long. The germline V gene encodes CDR1 SEHNR and CDR2 FQNEAQ (reference sequence). With 4 bases clipped from V and 5 bases from J, the junction kept 5 bases outside the gene matches. The sample in question was CD4+ or CD8+ T cells sorted from blood, obtained in a trial of the OX40 agonist ivuxolimab. The receptor comes from an adult with an advanced solid tumor such as melanoma, head and neck, liver or kidney cancer. The chain joins TRBV7-9 to TRBJ1-1; 9 bases are a match to TRBD1. Here the CDR3 reads CASSSTGGRTEAFF. CDR3 DNA sequence: TGTGCCAGCAGCTCGACAGGGGGTAGGACTGAAGCTTTCTTT.